This T cell receptor (beta chain) was sequenced for a study of patients and donors after allogeneic stem cell transplantation. This clonotype showed up many times. The CDR3 loop spans 15 amino acids. Germline values: CDR1 DFQATT, CDR2 SNEGSKA (reference sequence). Between the trimmed V and J ends, which lost 0 bases and 1 base, there was a span of 12 bases. TCRdb fed the RT-PCR reads into MiXCR, producing one record per CDR3 protein. In the table there are a few hundred thousand distinct CDR3 sequences, roughly 14% of which are singletons. The genes are TRBV20-1 and TRBJ1-1; D unclear. The receptor's source is a human donor who was either an allogeneic HSCT recipient or a stem cell or donor lymphocyte infusion donor (not recorded which). It is not recorded whose cells these are; they may come from a transplant donor. The material sequenced was blood, either unsorted or a sorted T cell fraction (not recorded which). Here the CDR3 reads CSAREFGSSNTEAFF. CDR3 nucleotides: TGCAGTGCTAGAGAGTTCGGGTCCTCGAACACTGAAGCTTTCTTT.